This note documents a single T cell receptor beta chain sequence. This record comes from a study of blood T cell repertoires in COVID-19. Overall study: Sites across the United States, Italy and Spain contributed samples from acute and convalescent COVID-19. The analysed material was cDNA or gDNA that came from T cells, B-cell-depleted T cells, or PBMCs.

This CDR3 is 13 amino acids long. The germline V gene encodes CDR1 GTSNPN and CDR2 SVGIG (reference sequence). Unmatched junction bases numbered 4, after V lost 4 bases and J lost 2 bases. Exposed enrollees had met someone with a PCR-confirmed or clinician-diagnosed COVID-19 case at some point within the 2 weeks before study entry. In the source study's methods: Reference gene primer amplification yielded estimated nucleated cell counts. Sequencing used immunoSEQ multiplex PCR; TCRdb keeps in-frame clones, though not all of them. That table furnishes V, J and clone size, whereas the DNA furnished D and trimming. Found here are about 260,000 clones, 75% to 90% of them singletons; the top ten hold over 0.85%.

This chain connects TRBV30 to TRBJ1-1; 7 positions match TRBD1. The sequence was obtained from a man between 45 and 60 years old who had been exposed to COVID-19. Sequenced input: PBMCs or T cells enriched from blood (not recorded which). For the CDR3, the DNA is TGTGCCTGGAACCCAGGGGGTAACACTGAAGCTTTCTTT. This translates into CAWNPGGNTEAFF.